This T cell receptor beta chain emerged from a study of T cells in Graves' hyperthyroidism and ophthalmopathy. This CDR3 has 15 amino acids. Between the trimmed V and J ends, which lost 0 bases and 10 bases, there was a span of 16 bases. CDR1 KGHSH and CDR2 LQKENI come from the germline V gene. There were TCR beta CDR3 regions amplified from RNA transcripts. HTBI primers were used for first-round RT-PCR of the TCR CDR3. TCRdb re-called the multiplex PCR reads with MiXCR, one entry per CDR3 protein. Of about 320,000 distinct CDR3 sequences listed, around 17% are singletons. This clonotype has a handful of counts. As yet, its antigen is unknown. Study-wide results and limits: Most thyroid clonotypes expanded above 0.001 appeared in blood too.

The clonotype originates from a man aged 25-40 years with Graves' hyperthyroidism. Sequenced input: blood. The chain couples TRBV18 to TRBJ2-1; a possible D gene is TRBD2 (6 bases). The CDR3 reads CASSPPSEGPEEQFF. CDR3 DNA sequence: TGTGCCAGCTCACCACCGTCGGAGGGCCCAGAAGAGCAGTTCTTC. Variable domain in full (rest from reference TRBV18 and TRBJ2-1): NAGVMQNPRHLVRRRGQEARLRCSPMKGHSHVYWYRQLPEEGLKFMVYLQKENIIDESGMPKERFSAEFPKEGPSILRIQQVVRGDSAAYFCASSPPSEGPEEQFFGPGTRLTVL.